This TCR beta chain comes out of a study of cytomegalovirus exposure and HLA in healthy donors. CDR1 is SGHTA and CDR2 is FQGNSA in the germline V gene. The CDR3 contains 15 residues. Researchers ran the PCR with 60 Vbeta and 13 Jbeta primers. Data came from immunoSEQ multiplex PCR; TCRdb stores just in-frame clones and leaves some out. Seen here are approximately 150,000 clones, approximately 80% observed once, and the top ten hold about 7.7%. The V and J genes are TRBV7-2 and TRBJ2-5; 7 bases match TRBD1. The J call is uncertain, as TRBJ2-7 better fits the DNA end. Material for sequencing was PBMCs. The receptor was derived from a woman aged 25 to 39 in good health and CMV-seropositive. CDR3 DNA sequence: TGTGCCAGCAGCCCGGGACAGTCGCAATACTACGAGCAGTACTTC. This translates into CASSPGQSQYYEQYF.